Shown below are 9 T cell receptor beta chains from a single sample sequenced in a study of early T cells in non-severe SARS-CoV-2 infection. TCRdb re-called the 5' RACE reads through MiXCR, storing one row per CDR3 protein. Of tens of thousands of distinct CDR3 sequences listed, approximately 10% were seen once; the top ten hold more than 10%. The sequencing sample was made of whole blood. The receptor source for this set is an adult who was a healthcare worker with PCR-confirmed SARS-CoV-2 infection or an uninfected control (not recorded which).

With regard to this clonotype: A much larger clone is a single base away; this may be a read error. The chain combines TRBV6-1 with TRBJ2-6; weak D call: TRBD1 (6 bases). The CDR3 contains 15 residues. CDR1 is MNHNS and CDR2 is SASEGT in the germline V gene. The CDR3, as DNA: TGTGCCGCGGCCCTGGACAGCTCTGGGACCAACGTCCTGACTTTC. Amino acid sequence: CAAALDSSGTNVLTF.

The table lists this clonotype with many counts. The chain combines TRBV10-3 with TRBJ2-3; 13 nucleotides align to TRBD2. Germline V gene data show CDR1 as ENHRY and CDR2 as SYGVKD. The CDR3 loop spans 15 amino acids. The V segment lost 5 bases and the J segment 4 bases; nucleotides outside the gene matches: 3. CDR3 DNA sequence: TGTGCCATCAGTCAACTAGCGGGGGGGCCAGATACGCAGTATTTT. It yields the protein CAISQLAGGPDTQYF.

This clonotype has a handful of counts. The chain is built from TRBV19 and TRBJ1-2; maybe TRBD1 (6 bases). The CDR3 spans 14 residues. CDR1 is LNHDA and CDR2 is SQIVND in the germline V gene (reference sequence). The V end was cut by 7 bases, the J end by 7 bases, with 19 bases between. The CDR3 DNA follows: TGTGCCAGTAAGAGGGACAACTTAATCGGTGGCTACACCTTC. Translating gives CASKRDNLIGGYTF.

The chain uses TRBV9 and TRBJ2-2, with 12 bases lining up with TRBD2. The V segment lost 3 bases and the J segment 4 bases; nucleotides outside the gene matches: 7. Germline V lookup: CDR1 SGDLS, CDR2 YYNGEE. The CDR3 contains 17 residues. CDR3: CASSGALAGGITGELFF. DNA of the CDR3: TGTGCCAGCAGCGGCGCCCTAGCGGGGGGGATCACCGGGGAGCTGTTTTTT.

This clonotype was counted between two and nine times. The chain uses TRBV12-3 or TRBV12-4 and TRBJ1-3, with D possibly matching TRBD1 (6 bases). Trimming pared 5 bases from V and 3 bases from J, leaving 14 bases between. This CDR3 contains 15 residues. CDR3 coding DNA: TGTGCCAGCAGTCCGAAGGGGGGGATTGGAAACACCATATATTTT. This encodes CASSPKGGIGNTIYF.

In its sample, this clonotype was seen many times. The chain joins TRBV12-3 or TRBV12-4 to TRBJ2-7; 8 bases are shared with TRBD1. The junction had 8 bases not matched to a gene; V was cut back by 6 bases and J by 4 bases. This CDR3 is built from 14 residues. The CDR3, as DNA: TGTGCCAGCAGCACCCGGACAGGGTCGTACGAGCAGTACTTC. Translating it yields CASSTRTGSYEQYF.

The sample holds many counts of this clonotype. The chain couples TRBV4-1 to TRBJ1-2; TRBD1 is a possible D gene (6 bases). Trimming removed 3 bases at V and 7 bases at J, with 18 bases between. The CDR3 length is 15 residues. CDR1 is MGHRA, CDR2 YSYEKL, per germline. CDR3 amino acids: CASSQLWRGAVGYTF. CDR3 nucleotide sequence: TGCGCCAGCAGCCAGCTATGGCGGGGGGCGGTTGGCTACACCTTC.

This chain joins TRBV19 and TRBJ2-4; D may correspond to TRBD1 or TRBD2 (5 bases each). Trimming shortened V by 1 base and J by 10 bases, and 17 bases separated the two germline ends. The CDR3 runs to 15 residues. Germline V CDR1 and CDR2: LNHDA, SQIVND (reference sequence). CDR3 sequence (DNA): TGTGCCAGTAGTATAGGCCAGACCCCCGGGGCGATTCAGTACTTC. Translating gives CASSIGQTPGAIQYF. Together with reference TRBV19 and TRBJ2-4, the CDR3 gives the full variable domain: DGGITQSPKYLFRKEGQNVTLSCEQNLNHDAMYWYRQDPGQGLRLIYYSQIVNDFQKGDIAEGYSVSREKKESFPLTVTSAQKNPTAFYLCASSIGQTPGAIQYFGAGTRLSVL.

The chain employs TRBV28 and TRBJ2-7; the D is unclear. This CDR3 has 14 residues. The V gene's germline CDR1 is MDHEN and CDR2 SYDVKM. Trimming removed 1 base from V and 0 bases from J, with 7 bases in between. This CDR3 is CASSLFQTSYEQYF. CDR3 bases: TGTGCCAGCAGTTTATTTCAGACCTCCTACGAGCAGTACTTC.